The 28 T cell receptor beta chains below were found in one sample sequenced in a study of blood T cell repertoires in COVID-19. TCRdb's table, derived via immunoSEQ multiplex PCR, lists solely in-frame clones and lacks some. In the table there are about 36,000 clones, around 80% of which are singletons. Input material: peripheral blood. These TCRs come from a man in his sixties with active COVID-19.

The chain has TRBV13 and TRBJ2-7; TRBD2 agrees at 11 bases. Germline assignment: CDR1 PRHDT and CDR2 FYEKMQ (reference sequence). The CDR3 sequence is 16 residues long. V gave up 6 bases and J gave up 4 bases; unmatched junction bases: 11. CDR3 sequence (DNA): TGTGCCAGCAGACCCCGTGGGACTAGCGGTGTGTACGAGCAGTACTTC. It specifies CASRPRGTSGVYEQYF.

A remark on this clone: A junction boundary mismatches the germline segment, possibly from a read error. The chain recombines TRBV7-7 with TRBJ2-3; 10 nucleotides agree with TRBD2. The CDR3 spans 15 residues. CDR1 is SSHAT, CDR2 FNYEAQ, per germline (reference sequence). The CDR3 region is CASSLAGGSTDTQYF. CDR3 sequence (DNA): TGTGCTAGCAGCTTAGCGGGGGGTAGCACAGATACGCAGTATTTT. Combining the CDR3 with reference TRBV7-7 and TRBJ2-3 gives the whole variable domain GAGVSQSPRYKVTKRGQDVTLRCDPISSHATLYWYQQALGQGPEFLTYFNYEAQPDKSGLPSDRFSAERPEGSISTLTIQRTEQRDSAMYRCASSLAGGSTDTQYFGPGTRLTVL.

The rearrangement uses TRBV6-4 and TRBJ2-2; 7 bases map to TRBD1. J gave up 7 bases and V 4 bases, and 9 bases lay outside the gene matches. Germline V gene data show CDR1 as MRHNA and CDR2 as SNTAGT. The CDR3 is made up of 15 amino acids. CDR3 bases: TGTGCCAGCAGTGGGACAGGTGCCCACAGCGGGGAGCTGTTTTTT. This gives the protein CASSGTGAHSGELFF.

This chain links TRBV10-3 with TRBJ2-3; D remains ambiguous. The CDR3 totals 12 residues. V was trimmed by 2 bases and J by 7 bases, leaving 7 bases between them. Germline-derived CDR1 and CDR2 are ENHRY and SYGVKD. In DNA form, the CDR3 reads TGTGCCATCAGTGAGCCGGAGTATACGCAGTATTTT. It yields the protein CAISEPEYTQYF.

This chain joins TRBV7-9 and TRBJ1-5, with TRBD1 matching 8 bases. With V trimmed by 8 bases and J by 5 bases, 5 bases remained unmatched. There are 13 residues in the CDR3. Per germline, CDR1 SEHNR and CDR2 FQNEAQ (reference sequence). The CDR3 nucleotides are TGTGCCAGCCAGGACAGGGTCGATCAGCCCCAGCATTTT. Protein sequence: CASQDRVDQPQHF.

This chain joins TRBV7-3 and TRBJ2-2, with D tentatively TRBD2 (6 bases). The CDR3 is made up of 14 amino acids. Germline CDR1 reads SGHTA; CDR2 reads FQGTGA. Trimming removed 5 bases at V and 1 base at J, with 8 bases between. DNA for the CDR3: TGTGCCAGCAGCGTTAGCGGGAACACCGGGGAGCTGTTTTTT. Protein: CASSVSGNTGELFF.

The rearrangement uses TRBV7-9 and TRBJ2-3; D might be TRBD1 (5 bases). Trimming removed 3 bases at V and 2 bases at J, with 12 bases between. The CDR3 has 15 amino acids. The germline V gene encodes CDR1 SEHNR and CDR2 FQNEAQ (reference sequence). The CDR3 DNA follows: TGTGCCAGCAGCTTGGTGGACACCCCCACAGATACGCAGTATTTT. This sequence encodes CASSLVDTPTDTQYF.

The V gene is TRBV6-5, the J gene TRBJ2-3; D not resolved. V dropped 2 bases and J dropped 2 bases, with 5 bases sitting between them. The CDR3 sequence is 13 residues long. The germline CDR1 and CDR2 sequences are MNHEY and SVGAGI. CDR3 protein: CASSYGITDTQYF. CDR3 coding DNA: TGTGCCAGCAGTTACGGCATCACAGATACGCAGTATTTT.

This clone was seen only a few times. The V and J genes are TRBV7-9 and TRBJ2-4, with a tentative D call TRBD2 (6 bases). Germline CDR1 is SEHNR and CDR2 is FQNEAQ (reference sequence). V was cut by 0 bases and J by 1 base, with 7 bases left in between. The CDR3 runs 15 residues. The CDR3 bases are TGTGCCAGCAGCTTAGCTGGGGGGGCCAAAAACATTCAGTACTTC. It is translated as CASSLAGGAKNIQYF.

This clone was seen only once. This chain uses TRBV11-3 with TRBJ2-1, with D perhaps TRBD1 (5 bases). CDR1 is SGHNT and CDR2 is YENEEA in the germline V gene. Trimming removed 5 bases from V and 0 bases from J, with 17 bases in between. CDR3 length: 17 residues. CDR3 DNA sequence: TGTGCCAGCAGCGGGGCTGGAAGGTTCAGCTCCTACAATGAGCAGTTCTTC. Translating gives CASSGAGRFSSYNEQFF.

The chain has TRBV6-5 and TRBJ1-2; D not resolved. CDR3 size: 11 residues. Trimming cost V 4 bases and J 4 bases, with 4 bases left between them. CDR1 and CDR2 from the germline V gene are MNHEY and SVGAGI. CDR3 in amino acids: CASSSGYGYTF. The CDR3 nucleotides read TGTGCCAGCAGTTCAGGCTATGGCTACACCTTC.

This rearrangement joins TRBV19 to TRBJ1-5; TRBD1 matches 7 bases. The CDR3 extends over 16 amino acids. Germline CDR1 LNHDA, CDR2 SQIVND (reference sequence). V lost 4 bases and J lost 0; bases outside the gene matches: 6. The CDR3 DNA reads as TGTGCCAGTAGTAGCAGGGGGGTCGATAGCAATCAGCCCCAGCATTTT. It translates to CASSSRGVDSNQPQHF.

This clone was found once. The V gene is TRBV11-2, the J gene TRBJ2-5; D call uncertain. Trimming took 2 bases from V and 1 from J, leaving 11 bases between them. CDR1 and CDR2 (germline): SGHAT, FQNNGV. The CDR3 is 15 amino acids. CDR3 loop: CASSLFRSVQETQYF. In DNA form, the CDR3 reads TGTGCCAGCAGCTTATTCAGAAGTGTCCAAGAGACCCAGTACTTC.

This chain uses TRBV28 with TRBJ1-1; a possible D gene is TRBD1 (6 bases). V was trimmed by 6 bases and J by 11 bases, leaving 10 bases between them. Germline V gene data show CDR1 as MDHEN and CDR2 as SYDVKM. The CDR3 is made up of 10 amino acids. CDR3 protein: CASSRGDAFF. DNA of the CDR3: TGTGCCAGCAGCAGGGGTGATGCTTTCTTT.

The genes are TRBV7-2 and TRBJ1-5; D might be TRBD1 (5 bases). The germline gives CDR1 SGHTA, CDR2 FQGNSA. V gave up 1 base and J gave up 5 bases, with 15 bases separating them. CDR3 length: 16 residues. CDR3 residues: CASSLEGAGLYQPQHF. The CDR3 DNA reads TGTGCCAGCAGCTTAGAAGGGGCCGGGTTATATCAGCCCCAGCATTTT.

This chain connects TRBV28 to TRBJ1-1, with TRBD1 as a possible D gene (5 bases). V was pared by 6 bases and J by 4 bases, with 12 bases between. Germline assignment: CDR1 MDHEN and CDR2 SYDVKM. The CDR3 totals 13 residues. The CDR3 region is CASSLQGGTEAFF. The CDR3 nucleotides read TGTGCCAGCAGCCTGCAGGGCGGCACTGAAGCTTTCTTT.

The chain links TRBV7-8 to TRBJ2-6; no definite D call. Germline CDR1 reads SGHVS; CDR2 reads FQNEAQ. Trimming removed 2 bases from V and 0 bases from J, with 2 bases in between. The CDR3 sequence is 14 residues long. The CDR3 region is CASSLYSGANVLTF. As DNA, the CDR3 is TGTGCCAGCAGCTTATACTCTGGGGCCAACGTCCTGACTTTC.

The gene calls are TRBV19 and TRBJ1-3, with D tentatively TRBD1 (5 bases). Trimming took 7 bases from V and 1 from J, leaving 20 bases between them. CDR3 length: 17 residues. Germline V gives CDR1 LNHDA, CDR2 SQIVND (reference sequence). The CDR3 nucleotides are TGTGCCAGTACCTCCCCCTGGGGGAGGGGATCTGGAAACACCATATATTTT. This translates into CASTSPWGRGSGNTIYF. Drawing the rest from reference TRBV19 and TRBJ1-3, the complete variable domain is DGGITQSPKYLFRKEGQNVTLSCEQNLNHDAMYWYRQDPGQGLRLIYYSQIVNDFQKGDIAEGYSVSREKKESFPLTVTSAQKNPTAFYLCASTSPWGRGSGNTIYFGEGSWLTVV.

The chain combines TRBV11-2 with TRBJ1-1; possibly TRBD1 for D (6 bases). The CDR3 is made up of 15 amino acids. Germline CDR1 is SGHAT and CDR2 is FQNNGV. Trimming removed 8 bases from V and 4 bases from J, with 20 bases in between. The CDR3 reads CASAASAGAGTEAFF. The CDR3 bases are TGTGCCAGCGCCGCGTCAGCAGGGGCGGGCACTGAAGCTTTCTTT.

The chain uses TRBV28 and TRBJ1-2, with 10 bases that match TRBD1. The germline gives CDR1 MDHEN, CDR2 SYDVKM. Trimming cost V 7 bases and J 8 bases; bases outside gene matches: 7. The CDR3 covers 13 residues. CDR3 nucleotide sequence: TGTGCCAGCATCCGACAGGGGGCGCAGGGCTACACCTTC. This translates into CASIRQGAQGYTF.

This clone was counted once. CDR3 in DNA: TGTGCCAGCAGCAGGGACAGAGACACTGAAGCTTTCTTT. Its protein is CASSRDRDTEAFF. This sequence joins TRBV5-4 and TRBJ1-1; 7 bases agree with TRBD1. CDR1 and CDR2 from the germline V gene are SGHNT and YYREEE (reference sequence). With 4 bases clipped from V and 3 bases from J, the junction kept 3 bases outside the gene matches. The CDR3 is 13 amino acids.

J is TRBJ2-5 and V is TRBV5-4; 7 bases match TRBD1. CDR3 length equals 15 residues. With V trimmed by 4 bases and J by 2 bases, 8 bases remained unmatched. Germline V gene data show CDR1 as SGHNT and CDR2 as YYREEE (reference sequence). CDR3 sequence (DNA): TGTGCCAGCAGCACCGGACAGGCAGGACAAGAGACCCAGTACTTC. This encodes CASSTGQAGQETQYF.

This clone was detected once. The gene calls are TRBV4-1 and TRBJ2-2; a weak D match, TRBD1 (7 bases). The CDR3 has 17 amino acids. Germline V lookup: CDR1 MGHRA, CDR2 YSYEKL. V gave up 3 bases and J gave up 6 bases, with 20 bases separating them. For the CDR3, the DNA is TGCGCCAGCAGCCAGACGCTTCTGACCAGGGGGGCCGGGGAGCTGTTTTTT. Encoded protein: CASSQTLLTRGAGELFF.

The J gene is TRBJ2-7, the V gene TRBV2, with 10 bases lining up with TRBD1. The length of the CDR3 is 14 residues. J gave up 7 bases and V 4 bases, and 7 bases lay outside the gene matches. Germline V lookup: CDR1 SNHLY, CDR2 FYNNEI. Here the CDR3 reads CASSGTGGMEEQYF. In DNA, the CDR3 is TGTGCCAGCAGTGGGACAGGGGGTATGGAAGAGCAGTACTTC.

This clone was seen once. As DNA, the CDR3 is TGCAGCGTTGAAGAGAGATTCCATGAGCAGTTCTTC. Residues: CSVEERFHEQFF. J is TRBJ2-1 and V is TRBV29-1; D unresolved. CDR3 length: 12 amino acids. In germline, CDR1 is SQVTM, CDR2 ANQGSEA. Trimming pared 0 bases from V and 8 bases from J, leaving 8 bases between.

Within the sample, this clone is medium-sized (0.01 to 0.1%). This chain uses TRBV2 with TRBJ2-1; perhaps TRBD1 as D (6 bases). Germline V gene data show CDR1 as SNHLY and CDR2 as FYNNEI. Trimming took 1 base from V and 9 from J, leaving 13 bases between them. This CDR3 is 14 amino acids long. CDR3 nucleotides: TGTGCCAGCAGTGAAGGGGACACCTGGGGTGAGCAGTTCTTC. This encodes CASSEGDTWGEQFF. Full variable domain (missing parts from reference TRBV2 and TRBJ2-1): EPEVTQTPSHQVTQMGQEVILRCVPISNHLYFYWYRQILGQKVEFLVSFYNNEISEKSEIFDDQFSVERPDGSNFTLKIRSTKLEDSAMYFCASSEGDTWGEQFFGPGTRLTVL.

This clone has only a few counts. The gene calls are TRBV3-1 (or the pseudogene TRBV3-2) and TRBJ1-1; D gene ambiguous. The CDR3 runs 13 residues. CDR1 is LGHDT, CDR2 YNNKEL, per germline (reference sequence). The V and J ends lost 3 bases and 1 base respectively, with 6 bases between them. This chain's CDR3 is CASSHTENTEAFF. CDR3 DNA: TGTGCCAGCAGCCACACAGAGAACACTGAAGCTTTCTTT.

The V and J genes are TRBV6-2 or TRBV6-3 and TRBJ1-5, with D unclear. Germline CDR1 is MNHEY and CDR2 is SVGEGT. The germline V and J ends were trimmed by 4 bases and 0 bases, with 7 bases remaining between them. The CDR3 loop spans 14 amino acids. In DNA, the CDR3 is TGTGCCAGCAGTTGGGCTTTTAGCAATCAGCCCCAGCATTTT. Translated: CASSWAFSNQPQHF.